This is a list of T cell receptor beta chains from one sample in a study of T-cell reconstitution after alpha-beta-depleted transplantation in children. TCRdb re-called the PCR reads with MiXCR, one entry per CDR3 protein. The table has under 300,000 distinct CDR3 sequences, approximately 9.9% seen once. Sequenced material: PBMCs from the stem cell graft donor, taken from the stem cell graft. Receptors originate from a human donor who donated a stem cell graft to a child with SCID. Both conserved end residues are part of each CDR3. Each record gives: J gene, clone size, D gene, V gene, CDR3 protein. D genes are given only for firm matches. Clone size is stated in some rows and not others, as once, few, many or a class when expanded.

>TRBJ1-4|many|.|TRBV9
CASSVAGNEKLFF
>TRBJ2-7|many|.|TRBV6-2/TRBV6-3
CASSWDGYEQYF
>TRBJ2-2|many|TRBD2|TRBV5-1
CASSLPSGGMNTGELFF
>TRBJ2-7|many|.|TRBV28
CAAGFRDDQYF
>TRBJ1-3|few|TRBD1|TRBV2
CASSATGVSGNTIYF
>TRBJ2-2|many|.|TRBV28
CASSFSGAGYTGELFF
>TRBJ2-1|many|TRBD2|TRBV5-1
CASSLAGRGYNEQFF
>TRBJ2-2|many|.|TRBV7-9
CASSFVGNTGELFF
>TRBJ2-2|many|.|TRBV11-2
CASSLDPPSTNTGELFF
>TRBJ2-5|few|.|TRBV6-1
CASSSETGFETQYF
>TRBJ2-1|many|.|TRBV2
CAGRLALGYNEQFF
>TRBJ2-3|many|TRBD2|TRBV6-2/TRBV6-3
CASSYPASGGLSTDTQYF
>TRBJ2-1|few|TRBD2|TRBV3-1
CASSGGGNEQFF
>TRBJ1-1|many|.|TRBV12-3/TRBV12-4
CASSFGQSEAFF
>TRBJ2-6|few|.|TRBV18
CASSPPTGSDGANVLTF
>TRBJ2-3|many|.|TRBV5-1
CASSLGTPGSSNTQYF
>TRBJ2-1|many|TRBD1|TRBV19
CASSITDRVYNEQFF
>TRBJ2-7|many|.|TRBV5-1
CASSFRSNYEQYF
>TRBJ2-3|many|TRBD1|TRBV11-2
CASSQEGADTDTQYF
>TRBJ1-1|many|.|TRBV7-2
CASSLGVDTEAFF
>TRBJ1-2|many|.|TRBV20-1
CSARGGHRRGYTF
>TRBJ2-5|many|.|TRBV2
CASSVGKETQYF
>TRBJ1-2|many|.|TRBV9
CASSVGGSGGYTF
>TRBJ1-1|many|TRBD1|TRBV29-1
CSVDWVQGIDTEAFF
>TRBJ2-1|many|.|TRBV10-3
CATGPNYEQFF
>TRBJ1-1|.|.|TRBV20-1
CSAPREGNTEAFF
>TRBJ1-4|many|.|TRBV5-1
CASSSTRGGEKLFF
>TRBJ2-5|many|.|TRBV27
CASSLLGGGGETQYF
>TRBJ2-3|many|.|TRBV4-2
CASSQGGQDTQYF
>TRBJ2-1|many|TRBD2|TRBV10-3
CAIRYTSGGAGNEQFF
>TRBJ1-1|many|.|TRBV6-5
CASIPQGNRAEAFF
>TRBJ2-5|many|.|TRBV4-3
CASSQLTGSGETQYF
>TRBJ2-3|many|.|TRBV20-1
CSARGPDTQYF
>TRBJ2-1|few|TRBD2|TRBV20-1
CSWTGGSNINEQFF
>TRBJ2-7|.|TRBD1|TRBV28
CASSGYRGLYEQYF
>TRBJ1-2|.|.|TRBV11-2
CASSLARQIYGYTF
>TRBJ1-2|many|.|TRBV6-5
CASSYMRTYGYTF
>TRBJ1-1|many|.|TRBV20-1
CSARDLGTTNPLAFF
>TRBJ2-2|many|TRBD1|TRBV11-2
CASSLRGGFAGELFF
>TRBJ1-1|many|.|TRBV20-1
CSARESGGRVTEAFF
>TRBJ2-5|many|.|TRBV5-1
CASSLALAGLGQETQYF
>TRBJ1-2|many|.|TRBV5-6
CASSLEQGFYGYTF
>TRBJ1-1|.|TRBD1|TRBV7-9
CASSPRQGGDTEAFF
>TRBJ2-2|.|TRBD2|TRBV6-4
CAICPLRFGGLAVTGELFF
>TRBJ1-3|many|TRBD1|TRBV5-1
CASSLPSGTGTSGNTIYF
>TRBJ1-4|few|.|TRBV3-1
CASSQETGARDNEKLFF
>TRBJ1-6|many|.|TRBV7-2
CASSLNRGVGSPLHF